The 5 T cell receptor beta chains in this list originate from one sample, sequenced in a study of technical replicates of blood from a few donors. The assay was immunoSEQ multiplex PCR, and TCRdb's table has in-frame clones only and misses some. The sample shows about 80,000 clones, less than 98% of them seen only once. Sequencing was carried out using T cells isolated from PBMCs. The source is a human donor in good health.

The chain carries TRBV12-5 and TRBJ2-2, with D unresolved. Trimming removed 4 bases at V and 7 bases at J, with 7 bases between. CDR3 length: 12 residues. Germline-derived CDR1 and CDR2 are LGHNT and FRNRAP. Here the CDR3 DNA reads TGTGCTAGTGGTTCTTTTTTCGGGGAGCTGTTTTTT. Translating it yields CASGSFFGELFF.

This clone was found once. V gene TRBV29-1 combines with J gene TRBJ1-2; a weak D match, TRBD1 (6 bases). Germline lookup yields CDR1 SQVTM and CDR2 ANQGSEA. The germline V and J ends were trimmed by 7 bases and 4 bases, with 13 bases remaining between them. The CDR3 spans 12 residues. CDR3 region: CSGLTGIYGYTF. The CDR3 bases are TGCAGCGGCCTAACAGGGATCTATGGCTACACCTTC. The full variable domain, rest sourced from reference TRBV29-1 and TRBJ1-2, is SAVISQKPSRDICQRGTSLTIQCQVDSQVTMMFWYRQQPGQSLTLIATANQGSEATYESGFVIDKFPISRPNLTFSTLTVSNMSPEDSSIYLCSGLTGIYGYTFGSGTRLTVV.

The table lists this clone with a count of one. The chain uses TRBV11-2 and TRBJ2-7; 8 bases agree with TRBD2. Germline values: CDR1 SGHAT, CDR2 FQNNGV. The CDR3 is 16 residues long. The trim removed 1 base at V and 2 bases at J, leaving 7 bases unmatched. CDR3 in amino acids: CASSLVTSGPTYEQYF. The CDR3 nucleotides read TGTGCCAGCAGCTTAGTCACTAGCGGCCCCACCTACGAGCAGTACTTC.

V gene TRBV9 combines with J gene TRBJ1-2; 8 nucleotides agree with TRBD1. The germline CDR1 and CDR2 sequences are SGDLS and YYNGEE. The CDR3 runs to 15 residues. Trimming at V came to 4 bases and at J to 8 bases, leaving 13 bases not matched to a gene. The CDR3 loop is CASSMDPGQGRGYTF. The CDR3, as DNA: TGTGCCAGCAGCATGGATCCCGGACAGGGAAGAGGCTACACCTTC.

The genes are TRBV7-2 and TRBJ2-5; 7 bases line up with TRBD2. The V and J ends lost 1 base and 6 bases, in that order; junction bases with no gene match: 5. Germline V gene sequence: CDR1 SGHTA, CDR2 FQGNSA. The CDR3 runs to 14 residues. CDR3 DNA sequence: TGTGCCAGCAGCTTAGGGCCTAGCGGCCAGACCCAGTACTTC. Protein: CASSLGPSGQTQYF. The complete variable domain, with remaining parts taken from reference TRBV7-2 and TRBJ2-5, reads GAGVSQSPSNKVTEKGKDVELRCDPISGHTALYWYRQSLGQGLEFLIYFQGNSAPDKSGLPSDRFSAERTGGSVSTLTIQRTQQEDSAVYLCASSLGPSGQTQYFGPGTRLLVL.